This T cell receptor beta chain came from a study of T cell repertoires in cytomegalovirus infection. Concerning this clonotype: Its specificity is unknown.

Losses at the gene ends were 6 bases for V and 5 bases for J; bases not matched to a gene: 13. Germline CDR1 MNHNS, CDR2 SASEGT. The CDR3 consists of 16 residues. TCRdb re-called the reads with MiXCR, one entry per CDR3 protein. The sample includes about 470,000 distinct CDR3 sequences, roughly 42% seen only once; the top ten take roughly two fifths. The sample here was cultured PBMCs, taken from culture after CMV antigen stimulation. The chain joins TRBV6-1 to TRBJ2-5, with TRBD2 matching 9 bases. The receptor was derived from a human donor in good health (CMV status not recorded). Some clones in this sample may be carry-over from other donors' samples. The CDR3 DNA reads TGTGCCAGCAGGCGGCGGGGGGGCGGCCCGTCGGAGACCCAGTACTTC. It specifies CASRRRGGGPSETQYF.